Below, 23 T cell receptor beta chains from the same sample are listed, as sequenced in a study of T-cell memory formation after mild COVID-19. TCRdb called the 5' RACE reads again in MiXCR, with one record for every CDR3 protein. The sample consists of about 290,000 distinct CDR3 sequences, over 15% of them appearing once. The sample taken for sequencing was PBMCs or a T cell subset sorted from them (not recorded which). The origin of the receptors is a man aged 18 to 29 who had mild COVID-19 (a few samples of this study predate the infection). Cell type and time point are not known.

In its sample, this clonotype was seen a few times. This chain links TRBV7-9 with TRBJ1-1, with TRBD1 as a possible D gene (5 bases). V gave up 2 bases and J gave up 3 bases, with 10 bases separating them. CDR1 and CDR2 from the germline V gene are SEHNR and FQNEAQ (reference sequence). The CDR3 runs to 14 residues. The CDR3 here is CASSLIGGDTEAFF. The DNA for the CDR3 is TGTGCCAGCAGCTTAATCGGGGGAGACACTGAAGCTTTCTTT.

This chain joins TRBV5-1 and TRBJ2-1; TRBD1 agrees at 7 bases. CDR1 is SGHRS and CDR2 is YFSETQ in the germline V gene. The CDR3 totals 13 residues. J was trimmed by 6 bases and V by 9 bases; bases with no gene match: 9. The CDR3 spells CATARTGANEQFF. As DNA, the CDR3 is TGCGCCACCGCCCGGACAGGCGCCAATGAGCAGTTCTTC.

This clonotype was recorded a few times. The chain has TRBV7-3 and TRBJ2-3; no clear D gene. The CDR3 has 13 residues. V shed 4 bases and J shed 2 bases, with 7 bases lying between them. The germline CDR1 and CDR2 sequences are SGHTA and FQGTGA. The CDR3 here is CASSSRDTDTQYF. The CDR3 DNA is TGTGCCAGCAGCTCTAGAGACACAGATACGCAGTATTTT.

This chain joins TRBV6-5 and TRBJ1-2, with 10 bases matching TRBD1. The ends lost 4 bases at V and 3 bases at J; junction bases unmatched: 8. The germline V gene encodes CDR1 MNHEY and CDR2 SVGAGI. The CDR3 sequence is 16 residues long. The CDR3 loop is CASSSQTGGADYGYTF. For the CDR3, the DNA is TGTGCCAGCAGTTCTCAGACAGGGGGCGCGGACTATGGCTACACCTTC.

This clonotype was seen a few times. The chain couples TRBV4-1 to TRBJ2-3; the D gene is possibly TRBD2 (5 bases). Trimming left V 1 base short and J 2 bases short, with 16 bases between. The length of the CDR3 is 17 residues. Germline CDR1 and CDR2: MGHRA and YSYEKL. The CDR3 DNA follows: TGCGCCAGCAGCCAAGGACCCCCGGGGTCTGACACAGATACGCAGTATTTT. This gives the protein CASSQGPPGSDTDTQYF.

This clonotype was seen many times. The V gene is TRBV28, the J gene TRBJ2-7; 7 nucleotides line up with TRBD1. This CDR3 comprises 15 residues. Trimming removed 3 bases from V and 3 bases from J; junction bases left unmatched: 8. The V gene's germline CDR1 is MDHEN and CDR2 SYDVKM. CDR3 coding DNA: TGTGCCAGCAGTTTCCCAGGGGGTTTCCACTACGAGCAGTACTTC. As protein: CASSFPGGFHYEQYF.

The chain combines TRBV7-8 with TRBJ1-1; no firm D call. The length of the CDR3 is 16 residues. CDR1 is SGHVS, CDR2 FQNEAQ, per germline. The V and J ends lost 2 bases and 1 base respectively, with 14 bases between them. CDR3 DNA: TGTGCCAGCAGCTTAATGCAGAGGCGGGCGAACACTGAAGCTTTCTTT. Translating it yields CASSLMQRRANTEAFF.

V is TRBV5-1 and J is TRBJ1-6, with 7 bases lining up with TRBD1. Germline CDR1 reads SGHRS; CDR2 reads YFSETQ. This CDR3 has 15 amino acids. With V trimmed by 3 bases and J by 10 bases, 10 bases remained unmatched. CDR3 DNA sequence: TGCGCCAGCAGCTCCCCGGACAGGCTGGGATCACCCCTCCACTTT. Its protein product is CASSSPDRLGSPLHF.

This clonotype was picked up a small number of times. The V and J genes are TRBV11-2 and TRBJ1-1, with D tentatively TRBD1 (6 bases). With 3 bases removed from V and 7 bases from J, the gap between germline ends came to 15 bases. There are 14 residues in the CDR3. CDR1 SGHAT and CDR2 FQNNGV come from the germline V gene. The CDR3 bases are TGTGCCAGCAGCTTCAATCAGGGGCGGGTTGAAGCTTTCTTT. This gives the protein CASSFNQGRVEAFF.

This rearrangement joins TRBV7-9 to TRBJ1-2; D uncertain. V was clipped by 11 bases and J by 0 bases, with 19 bases between them. Per germline, CDR1 SEHNR and CDR2 FQNEAQ (reference sequence). The CDR3 is 15 amino acids. Here the CDR3 reads CAGSWSGSTNYGYTF. The CDR3 DNA reads as TGTGCCGGTTCCTGGTCTGGTTCCACTAACTATGGCTACACCTTC.

The count of this clonotype is one. The V call is TRBV4-2, the J call TRBJ2-7, with 14 bases matching TRBD2. V lost 1 base and J lost 6; bases outside the gene matches: 5. Germline assignment: CDR1 LGHNA and CDR2 YNFKEQ. The CDR3 totals 16 residues. The CDR3 here is CASSQVGGLAGAEQYF. As DNA, the CDR3 is TGTGCCAGCAGCCAAGTCGGGGGACTAGCGGGGGCCGAGCAGTACTTC.

The gene calls are TRBV6-5 and TRBJ1-2, with D unclear. The V end lost 2 bases, the J end lost 7 bases, and 20 bases lay between the germline ends. Looked up from germline, CDR1 is MNHEY and CDR2 is SVGAGI. The CDR3 sequence is 16 residues long. The CDR3 DNA sequence: TGTGCCAGCAGTTACCAAAGTCGTCCACACGCTGGTGGCTACACCTTC. Residues: CASSYQSRPHAGGYTF.

This chain links TRBV29-1 with TRBJ2-3, with a tentative D call TRBD2 (7 bases). Per the germline V gene, CDR1 is SQVTM and CDR2 is ANQGSEA. The V and J ends lost 1 base and 0 bases respectively, with 11 bases between them. The CDR3 covers 15 residues. The CDR3 here is CSVEVRGPSTDTQYF. The CDR3 DNA follows: TGCAGCGTTGAAGTGCGGGGGCCGAGCACAGATACGCAGTATTTT.

Ten or more counts support this clonotype. The gene calls are TRBV18 and TRBJ2-7; 8 bases map to TRBD1. Germline-derived CDR1 and CDR2 are KGHSH and LQKENI. The V gene end was trimmed by 7 bases and the J gene end by 1 base; junction bases not matched to a gene: 6. The length of the CDR3 is 14 residues. In DNA, the CDR3 is TGTGCCAGCTTGGACAGGGAACTATCCTACGAGCAGTACGTC. Translation: CASLDRELSYEQYV.

In nucleotides, the CDR3 is TGCGCCAGCAGCGCGCAAGGGGTCCCCTACGAGCAGTACGTC. It is translated as CASSAQGVPYEQYV. The rearrangement links TRBV4-1 to TRBJ2-7, with a tentative D call TRBD1 (5 bases). This CDR3 comprises 14 residues. Trimming took 5 bases from V and 2 from J, leaving 13 bases between them. Germline CDR1 is MGHRA and CDR2 is YSYEKL.

The CDR3 nucleotides are TGCAGCGTTGGGAGTAGCGGGGACACAGATACGCAGTATTTT. Encoded protein: CSVGSSGDTDTQYF. The chain employs TRBV29-1 and TRBJ2-3; TRBD2 matches at 8 bases. Trimming took 4 bases from V and 2 from J; bases not matched to a gene: 5. From germline, CDR1 is SQVTM and CDR2 ANQGSEA. CDR3 size: 14 residues.

The rearrangement joins TRBV29-1 to TRBJ2-1; D remains unclear. CDR3 length: 13 amino acids. V lost 4 bases and J 4 bases, leaving 11 bases between the germline ends. CDR1 is SQVTM, CDR2 ANQGSEA, per germline. CDR3 in DNA: TGCAGCGTTGCCTTCACCTTTTACAATGAGCAGTTCTTC. It specifies CSVAFTFYNEQFF.

V gene TRBV7-2 combines with J gene TRBJ2-2; no firm D call. V was shortened by 2 bases and J by 6 bases, with 10 bases between the two germline ends. Germline V CDR1 and CDR2: SGHTA, FQGNSA. The CDR3 consists of 14 residues. CDR3 nucleotides: TGTGCCAGCAGCTTACAGTGGCATTCCGGGGAGCTGTTTTTT. This codes for CASSLQWHSGELFF.

This clonotype has only a few counts. The chain recombines TRBV7-9 with TRBJ2-5; D is ambiguous. This CDR3 is built from 11 residues. V gave up 5 bases and J gave up 4 bases, with 5 bases separating them. CDR1 is SEHNR, CDR2 FQNEAQ, per germline (reference sequence). The CDR3 nucleotides read TGTGCCAGCAGCCAGACAGAGACCCAGTACTTC. Translation gives CASSQTETQYF.

This clonotype came up a few times. The chain uses TRBV7-9 and TRBJ1-5; D unclear. Germline-derived CDR1 and CDR2 are SEHNR and FQNEAQ (reference sequence). The CDR3 is made up of 14 amino acids. The V gene lost 5 bases and the J gene lost 5 bases, with 13 bases spanning the gap. Here the CDR3 reads CASSPSGGDQPQHF. CDR3 coding DNA: TGTGCCAGCAGCCCGTCGGGCGGGGATCAGCCCCAGCATTTT.

The J gene is TRBJ2-5, the V gene TRBV20-1, with TRBD2 matching 7 bases. The CDR3 runs 12 residues. V lost 6 bases and J lost 5; bases outside the gene matches: 6. Per germline, CDR1 DFQATT and CDR2 SNEGSKA (reference sequence). The DNA of the CDR3 is TGCAGTGCGAAGAAGGGAGGGGAGACCCAGTACTTC. This translates into CSAKKGGETQYF.

The chain is built from TRBV5-4 and TRBJ1-6; D not resolved. Looked up from germline, CDR1 is SGHNT and CDR2 is YYREEE (reference sequence). The CDR3 is 14 amino acids. Trimming pared 4 bases from V and 8 bases from J, leaving 13 bases between. The CDR3 is CASSPPGAYSPLHF. CDR3 bases: TGTGCCAGCAGCCCTCCGGGAGCTTATTCACCCCTCCACTTT.

The chain joins TRBV6-2 or TRBV6-3 to TRBJ2-3; 8 bases line up with TRBD2. V shed 6 bases and J 5 bases; nucleotides not matched to a gene: 13. This CDR3 region has 16 residues. CDR1 is MNHEY and CDR2 is SVGEGT in the germline V gene. The CDR3 region is CASRHDHSGVGDTQYF. In DNA form, the CDR3 reads TGTGCCAGCAGGCACGACCATAGCGGGGTTGGAGATACGCAGTATTTT.